This is a list of T cell receptor beta chains from one sample in a study of T-cell reconstitution after alpha-beta-depleted transplantation in children. TCRdb used MiXCR to reprocess the PCR reads, holding one entry per CDR3 protein. The sample includes 500,000 to 750,000 distinct CDR3 sequences, 25% to 30% seen only once; the top ten take 30% to 40%. The sample in question was PBMCs, obtained before TCRalphabeta/CD19-depleted stem cell transplant. Receptors were obtained from a boy younger than two with Wiskott-Aldrich syndrome, due to receive a stem cell transplant. The CDR3 runs from the conserved cysteine through the conserved F or W. The D gene is left open where the match is weak. Clone size appears in some rows only: once, few, many, or a class for an expanded clone.

j_gene,abundance,d_gene,v_gene,CDR3nt,CDR3aa
TRBJ2-1,few,-,TRBV29-1,TGCAGCGTTGAGTGGAAAAGGAGGGAGAGAAATGAGCAGTTCTTC,CSVEWKRRERNEQFF
TRBJ2-2,-,TRBD2,TRBV12-3/TRBV12-4,TGTGCCAGCAGTAGTCGACTAGCGGGAGGTAACACCGGGGAGCTGTTTTTT,CASSSRLAGGNTGELFF
TRBJ2-7,many,-,TRBV12-3/TRBV12-4,TGTGCCAGCAGTGCGGGACCCTACGAGCAGTACTTC,CASSAGPYEQYF
TRBJ2-5,-,-,TRBV7-9,TGTGCCAGCAGCTTAGTTGGTCTGCGAGAGCAAGAGACCCAGTACTTC,CASSLVGLREQETQYF
TRBJ1-2,-,TRBD1,TRBV4-1,TGCGCCAGCAGCCAAGCAGGGGGGCCTCTAAACTATGGCTACACCTTC,CASSQAGGPLNYGYTF
TRBJ2-1,few,TRBD1,TRBV20-1,TGCAGTGCTAGAATTGGGGACAGGCGCTACAATGAGCAGTTCTTC,CSARIGDRRYNEQFF
TRBJ2-7,few,TRBD2,TRBV20-1,TGCAGTGCTAGAGGGACTAGCGGATTCTCCTACGAGCAGTACTTC,CSARGTSGFSYEQYF
TRBJ2-7,-,-,TRBV9,TGTGCCAGCAGCGTAGGAAGCGGAGTTTCCTACGAGCAGTACTTC,CASSVGSGVSYEQYF
TRBJ2-7,few,-,TRBV5-6,TGTGCCAGCAGCTTGGGACCAGGCATCTACGAGCAGTACTTC,CASSLGPGIYEQYF
TRBJ2-1,-,TRBD2,TRBV12-3/TRBV12-4,TGTGCCAGCAGCATCGGGACTAGCGGATACAATGAGCAGTTCTTC,CASSIGTSGYNEQFF
TRBJ2-1,-,TRBD1,TRBV12-3/TRBV12-4,TGTGCCAGCAGTCAAGGACAGGGGCCCTACAATGAGCAGTTCTTC,CASSQGQGPYNEQFF
TRBJ2-2,-,TRBD2,TRBV6-2/TRBV6-3,TGTGCCAGCAGACGCGGACTAGCGAACACCGGGGAGCTGTTTTTT,CASRRGLANTGELFF
TRBJ1-1,-,-,TRBV7-9,TGTGCCAGCAGCTTGGAGTGGGGCAGGCCGAACACTGAAGCTTTCTTT,CASSLEWGRPNTEAFF
TRBJ2-3,few,TRBD2,TRBV12-3/TRBV12-4,TGTGCCAGCAGCTTACACCAACTAGCGGTAGGCACAGATACGCAGTATTTT,CASSLHQLAVGTDTQYF
TRBJ2-3,-,-,TRBV10-3,TGTGCCATCAGTGAGACCAGGGACTTAGGGACAGATACGCAGTATTTT,CAISETRDLGTDTQYF
TRBJ1-1,few,TRBD1,TRBV5-1,TGCGCCAGCAGCTTGGAGTCCGTAACAGGGGTCGAATTCTTT,CASSLESVTGVEFF
TRBJ2-1,few,-,TRBV12-3/TRBV12-4,TGTGCCAGCAGTTTAGAACTGGGGCAGCTCTCCTACAATGAGCAGTTCTTC,CASSLELGQLSYNEQFF
TRBJ2-7,-,-,TRBV7-8,TGTGCCAGCAGCTTAGGCCGCGGGGGCCAACTAAGACTGTACGAGCAGTACTTC,CASSLGRGGQLRLYEQYF
TRBJ2-7,few,-,TRBV6-5,TGTGCCAGCAGTTACTCGATGGGAACACGGTACGAGCAGTACTTC,CASSYSMGTRYEQYF
TRBJ1-2,few,-,TRBV29-1,TGCAGCGTTGCCGCAAATGGCTACACCTTC,CSVAANGYTF
TRBJ2-6,few,-,TRBV10-3,TGTGCCATCAGACAGGGTAGCTCTGGGGCCAACGTCCTGACTTTC,CAIRQGSSGANVLTF
TRBJ1-3,few,-,TRBV10-3,TGTGCCATCAGTGAGGGCCGTCCATATTCTGGAAACACCATATATTTT,CAISEGRPYSGNTIYF
TRBJ2-1,few,TRBD2,TRBV20-1,TGCAGTGCTACAGGGTCCCTAGCGGGTATCGTTGAGCAGTTCTTC,CSATGSLAGIVEQFF
TRBJ2-3,few,TRBD1,TRBV18,TGTGCCAGCTTAAGGGGGCCCGATACGCAGTATTTT,CASLRGPDTQYF
TRBJ2-5,few,-,TRBV5-1,TGCGCCAGCAGCACCGGACAGTTCCAAGAGACCCAGTACTTC,CASSTGQFQETQYF
TRBJ2-2,few,-,TRBV5-1,TGCGCCAGCTGGTCGAATCCGACGAACACCGGGGAGCTGTTTTTT,CASWSNPTNTGELFF
TRBJ1-2,once,TRBD1,TRBV18,TGTGCCAGCTCACCCCTAGGGGGCCGTGGCTACACCTTC,CASSPLGGRGYTF
TRBJ1-4,few,-,TRBV12-3/TRBV12-4,TGTGCCAGCAGTCCTCAGGGGATAGAGGAAAAACTGTTTTTT,CASSPQGIEEKLFF
TRBJ1-1,-,-,TRBV7-9,TGTGCCAGCAGCTTTCTCCCGAGGGCTTTCTTT,CASSFLPRAFF
TRBJ2-2,-,-,TRBV12-3/TRBV12-4,TGTGCCAGCAGTTTCCGGAACACCGGGGAGCTGTTTTTT,CASSFRNTGELFF
TRBJ2-7,-,-,TRBV5-1,TGCGCCAGCAGCAGAAGGGTGGAATCCTACGAGCAGTACTTC,CASSRRVESYEQYF
TRBJ2-1,-,-,TRBV20-1,TGCAGTGCTAGAGCCCGCGATAAACCGGGCAATGAGCAGTTCTTC,CSARARDKPGNEQFF
TRBJ1-1,-,-,TRBV7-8,TGTGCCAGCAGCTTAGTCACAGGGTTTTTCACTGAAGCTTTCTTT,CASSLVTGFFTEAFF
TRBJ2-3,-,-,TRBV11-1,TGTGCCAGCAGCTTGTTGGTAGGAGCCTCTAGCACAGATACGCAGTATTTT,CASSLLVGASSTDTQYF
TRBJ2-2,few,TRBD2,TRBV27,TGTGCCAGCAGTTTAAACGGGCTAGCGGTTACCGGGGAGCTGTTTTTT,CASSLNGLAVTGELFF